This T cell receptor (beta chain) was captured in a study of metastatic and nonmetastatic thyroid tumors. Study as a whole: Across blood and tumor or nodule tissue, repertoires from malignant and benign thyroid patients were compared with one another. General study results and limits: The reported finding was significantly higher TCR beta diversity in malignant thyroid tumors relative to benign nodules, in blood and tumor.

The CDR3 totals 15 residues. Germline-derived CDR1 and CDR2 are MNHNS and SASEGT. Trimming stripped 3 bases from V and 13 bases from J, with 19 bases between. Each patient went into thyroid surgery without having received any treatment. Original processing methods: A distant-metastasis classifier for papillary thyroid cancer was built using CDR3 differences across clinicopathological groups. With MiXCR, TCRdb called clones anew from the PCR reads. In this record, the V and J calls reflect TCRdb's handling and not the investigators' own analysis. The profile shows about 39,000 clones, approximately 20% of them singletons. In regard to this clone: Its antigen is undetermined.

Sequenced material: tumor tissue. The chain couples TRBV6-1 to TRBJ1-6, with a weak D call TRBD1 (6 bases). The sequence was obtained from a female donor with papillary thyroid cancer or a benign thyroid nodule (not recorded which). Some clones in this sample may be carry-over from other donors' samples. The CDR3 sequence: CASSEGQGSPLPLHF. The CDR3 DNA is TGTGCCAGCAGTGAGGGCCAGGGGTCTCCCCTCCCCCTCCACTTT.